These 10 T cell receptor beta chains were sequenced from one sample in a study of OX40 agonist ivuxolimab in advanced cancers. Some clones are missing from TCRdb's copy, which holds only in-frame ones; the method was immunoSEQ multiplex PCR. The sample records over 15,000 clones, 80% to 90% being singletons. Sample: CD4+ or CD8+ T cells sorted from blood, taken in a trial of the OX40 agonist ivuxolimab. These receptors were obtained from an adult with an advanced solid tumor such as melanoma, head and neck, liver or kidney cancer.

This sequence joins TRBV29-1 and TRBJ1-2, with 7 nucleotides matching TRBD1. The CDR3 spans 15 residues. CDR1 SQVTM and CDR2 ANQGSEA come from the germline V gene. V shed 0 bases, J shed 1 base, and the junction held 5 bases outside the gene matches. DNA for the CDR3: TGCAGCGTTGAAGATTTCGGGACAGTTAACTATGGCTACACCTTC. Translating it yields CSVEDFGTVNYGYTF.

The V and J genes are TRBV11-2 and TRBJ2-5; 10 positions agree with TRBD1. V lost 5 bases and J lost 1; bases outside the gene matches: 7. This CDR3 has 16 residues. The germline CDR1 and CDR2 sequences are SGHAT and FQNNGV. CDR3 coding DNA: TGTGCCAGCAGCCGGACCGGGACAGGGGTCCAAGAGACCCAGTACTTC. Translated: CASSRTGTGVQETQYF.

CDR3 residues: CASSVASLQANTGELFF. The CDR3 DNA reads TGTGCCAGCAGCGTAGCGTCTTTACAGGCGAACACCGGGGAGCTGTTTTTT. The chain carries TRBV9 and TRBJ2-2; D is perhaps TRBD1 (5 bases). This CDR3 has 17 amino acids. With 0 bases removed from V and 0 bases from J, the gap between germline ends came to 12 bases. Germline lookup yields CDR1 SGDLS and CDR2 YYNGEE.

V gene TRBV30 combines with J gene TRBJ2-1, with no clear D. CDR3 size: 12 residues. The ends were cut back, 4 bases at V and 5 bases at J, with 9 bases in the middle. CDR1 and CDR2 (germline): GTSNPN, SVGIG (reference sequence). The CDR3 sequence is CAWIFSDNEQFF. The CDR3 region has the DNA TGTGCCTGGATCTTTTCGGACAATGAGCAGTTCTTC. Full variable domain (outside the CDR3, taken from reference TRBV30 and TRBJ2-1): SQTIHQWPATLVQPVGSPLSLECTVEGTSNPNLYWYRQAAGRGLQLLFYSVGIGQISSEVPQNLSASRPQDRQFILSSKKLLLSDSGFYLCAWIFSDNEQFFGPGTRLTVL.

This clone is termed medium-sized. The chain recombines TRBV6-4 with TRBJ2-3, with D perhaps being TRBD1 or TRBD2 (5 bases each). The CDR3 is made up of 13 amino acids. The germline V gene has CDR1 MRHNA and CDR2 SNTAGT. Trimming removed 2 bases at V and 3 bases at J, with 6 bases between. The CDR3: CASSDGTTDTQYF. As DNA, the CDR3 is TGTGCCAGCAGTGACGGGACGACAGATACGCAGTATTTT.

Comments on this clone: It differs at one base from a far larger clone, so likely a read error. Distinct nucleotide sequences in the sample also encode this CDR3. This rearrangement joins TRBV4-1 to TRBJ1-6; D uncertain. Trimming stripped 0 bases from V and 7 bases from J, with 10 bases between. CDR3 length: 15 residues. Germline CDR1 reads MGHRA; CDR2 reads YSYEKL. The CDR3 nucleotides are TGCGCCAGCAGCCAAGAGAGAGCCCCCAATTCACCCCTCCACTTT. This encodes CASSQERAPNSPLHF.

V is TRBV27 and J is TRBJ1-2; no firm D call. V gave up 2 bases and J gave up 0 bases, with 10 bases separating them. Germline CDR1 is MNHEY and CDR2 is SMNVEV (reference sequence). This CDR3 region has 15 residues. CDR3 nucleotide sequence: TGTGCCAGCAGTTTAAGAGGCAGGCCTAACTATGGCTACACCTTC. Amino acids: CASSLRGRPNYGYTF.

The chain couples TRBV9 to TRBJ1-5; 7 bases fit TRBD1. Looked up from germline, CDR1 is SGDLS and CDR2 is YYNGEE. J gave up 9 bases and V 0 bases, and 9 bases lay outside the gene matches. The CDR3 contains 15 residues. DNA of the CDR3: TGTGCCAGCAGCGTAGGACAGGGTTTTGAATGGCCCCAGCATTTT. As protein: CASSVGQGFEWPQHF.

The rearrangement joins TRBV5-1 to TRBJ2-1; 10 nucleotides match TRBD1. CDR1 SGHRS and CDR2 YFSETQ come from the germline V gene. With 0 bases clipped from V and 5 bases from J, the junction kept 5 bases outside the gene matches. The CDR3 consists of 16 residues. CDR3 sequence (DNA): TGCGCCAGCAGCTTGGATTGGGACAGGGGTAACAATGAGCAGTTCTTC. Protein product: CASSLDWDRGNNEQFF.

V is TRBV18 and J is TRBJ2-2, with D unclear. Trimming cost V 2 bases and J 7 bases, with 8 bases left between them. This CDR3 comprises 13 residues. CDR1 is KGHSH, CDR2 LQKENI, per germline. The CDR3 loop reads CASSPMGNGELFF. The CDR3 region has the DNA TGTGCCAGCTCACCAATGGGGAACGGGGAGCTGTTTTTT. Combining the CDR3 with reference TRBV18 and TRBJ2-2 gives the whole variable domain NAGVMQNPRHLVRRRGQEARLRCSPMKGHSHVYWYRQLPEEGLKFMVYLQKENIIDESGMPKERFSAEFPKEGPSILRIQQVVRGDSAAYFCASSPMGNGELFFGEGSRLTVL.